Included here is one T cell receptor (beta chain) sequence, with context. Sequenced by immunoSEQ multiplex PCR; TCRdb stores in-frame clones only, minus some. The table includes 150,000 to 200,000 clones, about 74% detected once. The data are from a study of blood T cell repertoires in COVID-19. J lost 6 bases, V lost 5 bases, and 5 bases had no gene match. The length of the CDR3 is 15 residues. The germline gives CDR1 SGHTA, CDR2 FQGTGA. Sequencing was done on a sample of peripheral blood. The sequence was collected from a woman aged 80 or older with acute or convalescent COVID-19. The V call is TRBV7-3, the J call TRBJ2-1, with 12 bases that match TRBD2. CDR3 sequence (DNA): TGTGCCAGCAGCGCAGGACTAGCGGGACGCAATGAGCAGTTCTTC. Translating it yields CASSAGLAGRNEQFF.